The T cell receptor (beta chain) under discussion was sequenced for a study of cytomegalovirus exposure and HLA in healthy donors. Study findings and constraints: Reportedly, HLA-A and HLA-B alleles of most subjects were accurately predicted from TCR beta. An analysis that was carried out later associated some 17,000 TCR beta sequences with HLA alleles at 0.05 false discovery rate.

This clone was seen a few times. What it binds is unknown. PCR used 60 Vbeta primers and 13 Jbeta primers. Generated by immunoSEQ multiplex PCR, the TCRdb table keeps only in-frame clones and is missing some. Among 90,000 to 150,000 clones listed, roughly three quarters were seen once. J lost 4 bases, V lost 5 bases, and 4 bases had no gene match. The CDR3 is 13 amino acids. Germline V gives CDR1 LNHDA, CDR2 SQIVND (reference sequence). Source material: PBMCs. This receptor was obtained from a man in his fifties in good health and CMV-seropositive. The chain is built from TRBV19 and TRBJ1-2, with 7 nucleotides matching TRBD1. The CDR3 protein is CASSLGQFYGYTF. The CDR3 nucleotides are TGTGCCAGTAGTTTGGGACAGTTCTATGGCTACACCTTC.